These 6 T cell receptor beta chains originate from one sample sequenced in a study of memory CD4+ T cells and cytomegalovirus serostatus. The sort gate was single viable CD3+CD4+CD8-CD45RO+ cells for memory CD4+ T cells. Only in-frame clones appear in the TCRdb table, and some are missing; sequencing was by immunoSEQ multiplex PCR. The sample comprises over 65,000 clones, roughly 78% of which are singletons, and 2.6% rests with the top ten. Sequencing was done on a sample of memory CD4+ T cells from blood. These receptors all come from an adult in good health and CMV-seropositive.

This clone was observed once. The CDR3 DNA reads as TGTGCCAGCAGTTCAGGGACAGGGACGGCCGAGCAGTACTTC. Translation: CASSSGTGTAEQYF. The rearrangement links TRBV27 to TRBJ2-7; 9 nucleotides match TRBD1. The germline V gene has CDR1 MNHEY and CDR2 SMNVEV (reference sequence). The CDR3 is made up of 14 amino acids. Trimming took 4 bases from V and 6 from J; bases not matched to a gene: 7.

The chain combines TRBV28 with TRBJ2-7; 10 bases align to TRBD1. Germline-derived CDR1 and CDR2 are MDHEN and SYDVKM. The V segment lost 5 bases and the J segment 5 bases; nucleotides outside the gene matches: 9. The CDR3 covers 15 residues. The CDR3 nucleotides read TGTGCCAGCAGTCTAGGGGGACAGGGGCCCAACGAGCAGTACTTC. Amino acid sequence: CASSLGGQGPNEQYF. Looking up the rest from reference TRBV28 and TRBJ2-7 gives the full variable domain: DVKVTQSSRYLVKRTGEKVFLECVQDMDHENMFWYRQDPGLGLRLIYFSYDVKMKEKGDIPEGYSVSREKKERFSLILESASTNQTSMYLCASSLGGQGPNEQYFGPGTRLTVT.

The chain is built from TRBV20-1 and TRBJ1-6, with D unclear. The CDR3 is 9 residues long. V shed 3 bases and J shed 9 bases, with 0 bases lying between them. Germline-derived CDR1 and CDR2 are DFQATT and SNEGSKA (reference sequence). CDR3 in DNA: TGCAGTGCTAGTTCACCCCTCCACTTT. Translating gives CSASSPLHF.

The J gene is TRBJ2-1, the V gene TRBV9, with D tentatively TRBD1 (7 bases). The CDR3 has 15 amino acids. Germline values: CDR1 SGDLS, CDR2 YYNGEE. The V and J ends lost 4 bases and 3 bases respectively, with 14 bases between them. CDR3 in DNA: TGTGCCAGCAGCACCCAGGGGGGTAGCTACAATGAGCAGTTCTTC. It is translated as CASSTQGGSYNEQFF.

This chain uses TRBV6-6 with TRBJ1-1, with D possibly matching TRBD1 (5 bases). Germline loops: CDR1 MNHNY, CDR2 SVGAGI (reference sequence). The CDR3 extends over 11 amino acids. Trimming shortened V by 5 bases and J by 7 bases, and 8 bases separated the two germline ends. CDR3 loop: CASSRQIEAFF. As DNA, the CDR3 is TGTGCCAGCAGTCGACAGATTGAAGCTTTCTTT.

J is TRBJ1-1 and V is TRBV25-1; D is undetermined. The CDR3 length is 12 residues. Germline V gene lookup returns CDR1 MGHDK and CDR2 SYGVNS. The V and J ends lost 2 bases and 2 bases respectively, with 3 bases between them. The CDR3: CASSEINTEAFF. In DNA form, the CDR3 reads TGTGCCAGCAGTGAAATAAACACTGAAGCTTTCTTT.